What follows are 19 T cell receptor beta chains derived from one specimen sequenced in a study of Ad26.COV2.S vaccination and SARS-CoV-2 variants. The table came from immunoSEQ multiplex PCR; TCRdb's copy has only in-frame clones and leaves some out. The sample consists of some 480,000 clones, roughly 85% of them appearing once. The treatment denotes: around 19 received Ad26.COV2.S at low or high dose, single or two shots; five or six received placebo; per-sample allocation not given. Day 63 after the first injection of vaccine or placebo was the sampling time. The source material was peripheral blood, sampled in a trial of Ad26.COV2.S vaccine versus placebo. The receptors stem from a person aged 18 to 59 who received the Ad26.COV2.S COVID-19 vaccine or a placebo.

The chain employs TRBV7-9 and TRBJ2-4; TRBD1 agrees at 7 bases. The CDR3 sequence is 14 residues long. J was trimmed by 8 bases and V by 1 base; bases with no gene match: 5. Germline V lookup: CDR1 SEHNR, CDR2 FQNEAQ (reference sequence). The CDR3 sequence: CASSLGQGGDIQYF. The CDR3 DNA sequence: TGTGCCAGCAGCTTAGGACAGGGTGGGGACATTCAGTACTTC.

The chain combines TRBV3-1 (or the pseudogene TRBV3-2) with TRBJ2-3; 13 nucleotides align to TRBD2. Germline V gene data show CDR1 as LGHDT and CDR2 as YNNKEL (reference sequence). Losses at the gene ends were 1 base for V and 7 bases for J; bases not matched to a gene: 8. The length of the CDR3 is 17 residues. The CDR3 loop reads CASSQGLAGGGGNTQYF. Here the CDR3 DNA reads TGTGCCAGCAGCCAAGGACTAGCGGGAGGTGGGGGTAATACGCAGTATTTT.

The genes are TRBV2 and TRBJ2-1; D perhaps matches TRBD2 (5 bases). Germline V CDR1 and CDR2: SNHLY, FYNNEI. The CDR3 runs 14 residues. V lost 6 bases to trimming and J lost 1 base, with 10 bases between them. The CDR3 DNA sequence: TGTGCCAGCAGGGAACTAGGGTCCTACAATGAGCAGTTCTTC. Protein sequence: CASRELGSYNEQFF.

This chain links TRBV4-1 with TRBJ2-7; D is perhaps TRBD1 (5 bases). The CDR3 loop spans 17 amino acids. The germline CDR1 and CDR2 sequences are MGHRA and YSYEKL. V was trimmed by 2 bases and J by 7 bases, leaving 24 bases between them. The CDR3 DNA is TGCGCCAGCAGCCAAACACAGGCGGCCAGGATAGTTGAAGAGCAGTACTTC. Translating it yields CASSQTQAARIVEEQYF.

The rearrangement joins TRBV10-2 to TRBJ2-2; D unclear. V was cut by 4 bases and J by 2 bases, with 11 bases left in between. Germline CDR1 is WSHSY and CDR2 is SAAADI. This CDR3 contains 15 residues. The CDR3 protein is CASSVSGLNTGELFF. CDR3 bases: TGCGCCAGCAGTGTGTCGGGTCTCAACACCGGGGAGCTGTTTTTT.

The rearrangement joins TRBV10-3 to TRBJ2-7, with D maybe TRBD1 (5 bases). The V gene's germline CDR1 is ENHRY and CDR2 SYGVKD. The CDR3 contains 13 residues. Deletions cut 10 bases from V and 1 base from J, with 14 bases between. CDR3 nucleotide sequence: TGTGCCACCCTACAGGTGGGATCCTACGAGCAGTACTTC. Translated: CATLQVGSYEQYF.

The chain employs TRBV28 and TRBJ1-5; TRBD1 is a possible D gene (5 bases). Germline assignment: CDR1 MDHEN and CDR2 SYDVKM. The CDR3 loop spans 13 amino acids. Trimming took 3 bases from V and 4 from J, leaving 7 bases between them. CDR3 DNA sequence: TGTGCCAGCAGTTTCTCAGGGAATCAGCCCCAGCATTTT. The encoded protein is CASSFSGNQPQHF.

The chain is built from TRBV5-1 and TRBJ2-1, with D unresolved. This CDR3 has 16 amino acids. V lost 4 bases and J lost 0, with 14 bases in between. In germline, CDR1 is SGHRS, CDR2 YFSETQ. CDR3 sequence reads: CASSPHATSSYNEQFF. CDR3 nucleotides: TGCGCCAGCAGCCCGCACGCCACGAGCTCCTACAATGAGCAGTTCTTC.

A remark on this clone: Other DNA sequences of this sample code for an identical CDR3. The chain combines TRBV14 with TRBJ2-5; perhaps TRBD2 as D (6 bases). CDR1 and CDR2 (germline): SGHDN, FVKESK. V shed 6 bases and J shed 2 bases, with 10 bases lying between them. This CDR3 contains 13 residues. CDR3 in DNA: TGTGCCAGCAGTCGGGACTTACAAGAGACCCAGTACTTC. Translated: CASSRDLQETQYF.

This clone has only a few counts. The junction shows a germline mismatch at one end, possibly a read error. V usage is TRBV5-1 and J usage is TRBJ2-7; perhaps D is TRBD1 or TRBD2 (5 bases each). The CDR3 has 13 residues. Germline CDR1 is SGHRS and CDR2 is YFSETQ. CDR3 sequence: CASSFGTPLGSFF. CDR3 nucleotides: TGCGCCAGCAGCTTCGGGACGCCCCTAGGTTCTTTCTTC.

In this sample, this clone turned up a few times. The chain has TRBV7-2 and TRBJ2-7; 8 positions match TRBD2. Germline CDR1 SGHTA, CDR2 FQGNSA. The CDR3 is made up of 19 amino acids. The J segment lost 0 bases and the V segment lost 1 base, leaving 14 bases of the junction unmatched. CDR3 protein: CASSLGQRGGGRSSYEQYF. The DNA for the CDR3 is TGTGCCAGCAGCTTAGGTCAGAGGGGAGGCGGGAGGAGCTCCTACGAGCAGTACTTC.

The rearrangement uses TRBV9 and TRBJ2-3, with D possibly being TRBD2 (6 bases). Trimming stripped 5 bases from V and 0 bases from J, with 13 bases between. The germline CDR1 and CDR2 sequences are SGDLS and YYNGEE. The CDR3 sequence is 15 residues long. The CDR3 protein is CASSRSGTSTDTQYF. CDR3 nucleotide sequence: TGTGCCAGCAGTCGTAGCGGAACTAGCACAGATACGCAGTATTTT.

The chain is built from TRBV3-1 (or the pseudogene TRBV3-2) and TRBJ2-7; D is ambiguous. Germline V gene sequence: CDR1 LGHDT, CDR2 YNNKEL (reference sequence). V was trimmed by 4 bases and J by 0 bases, leaving 10 bases between them. CDR3 length: 14 amino acids. The CDR3 bases are TGTGCCAGCAGCCCGAGGACGACCTCCTACGAGCAGTACTTC. Translating it yields CASSPRTTSYEQYF.

V is TRBV4-3 and J is TRBJ2-7; no reliable D call. The CDR3 has 16 amino acids. Trimming removed 4 bases from V and 2 bases from J, with 18 bases in between. CDR1 LGHNA and CDR2 YSLEER come from the germline V gene. CDR3 nucleotides: TGCGCCAGCAGCCCCTCCCCTGCCAGAGCGCCCTACGAGCAGTACTTC. It encodes CASSPSPARAPYEQYF.

The rearrangement links TRBV5-1 to TRBJ2-1; TRBD1 or TRBD2 may be the D gene (5 bases each). CDR1 is SGHRS and CDR2 is YFSETQ in the germline V gene. This CDR3 spans 16 amino acids. V was shortened by 3 bases and J by 0 bases, with 13 bases between the two germline ends. The CDR3 reads CASSSLGVSSYNEQFF. The CDR3 DNA sequence: TGCGCCAGCAGCTCCCTGGGGGTTAGCTCCTACAATGAGCAGTTCTTC.

The chain links TRBV5-6 to TRBJ2-7; D is perhaps TRBD2 (6 bases). Trimming stripped 4 bases from V and 12 bases from J, with 17 bases between. Germline CDR1 and CDR2: SGHDT and YYEEEE. The CDR3 length is 12 residues. CDR3: CASSLRTGAGYF. The CDR3 DNA reads as TGTGCCAGCAGCCTGCGGACGGGAGCAGGGTACTTC.

The chain uses TRBV5-1 and TRBJ2-5, with TRBD2 matching 9 bases. Per the germline V gene, CDR1 is SGHRS and CDR2 is YFSETQ. The V and J ends lost 4 bases and 3 bases, in that order; junction bases with no gene match: 7. The CDR3 consists of 15 residues. In DNA, the CDR3 is TGCGCCAGCAGCGTAAGCGGGACTAGCAAAGAGACCCAGTACTTC. It translates to CASSVSGTSKETQYF.

DNA of the CDR3: TGTGCCAGCAGCGTATGGCCCGGGGACCCGGGACTAGCGGACAGTCAGACTTACAATGAGCAGTTCTTC. Translated, it gives CASSVWPGDPGLADSQTYNEQFF. The V and J genes are TRBV9 and TRBJ2-1; 11 bases agree with TRBD2. V trimming: 1 base; J trimming: 4 bases; junction bases outside the gene matches: 25. The CDR3 has 23 amino acids. Germline CDR1 SGDLS, CDR2 YYNGEE.

The chain is built from TRBV12-3 or TRBV12-4 and TRBJ2-5, with a possible D match to TRBD2 (5 bases). The germline V and J ends were trimmed by 7 bases and 4 bases, with 10 bases remaining between them. The CDR3 has 12 amino acids. The CDR3 reads CASTDSPETQYF. CDR3 nucleotides: TGTGCCAGCACGGACTCCCCAGAGACCCAGTACTTC.